This is a list of T cell receptor beta chains from one sample in a study of T cells after yellow fever vaccination. TCRdb independently ran MiXCR on the 5' RACE reads; one entry per CDR3 protein. The table shows just under 600,000 distinct CDR3 sequences, with roughly 13% occurring only once. The sample consisted of PBMCs, taken on the day of the yellow fever booster vaccination. The receptors come from a man aged 25-45 years who received the YFV17D yellow fever vaccine. Both conserved end residues are part of each CDR3. The D gene is left open where the match is weak. The size entry is marked missing in some rows and otherwise reads once, few, many or a size class.

v_call	clone_size	d_call	j_call	cdr3_aa	cdr3_nt
TRBV7-9	few	-	TRBJ2-3	CASSLQDPSTDTQYF	TGTGCCAGCAGTCTACAAGATCCAAGCACAGATACGCAGTATTTT
TRBV24-1	few	-	TRBJ2-1	CATSGPTDGNPYNEQFF	TGTGCCACCAGTGGCCCGACGGATGGGAACCCCTACAATGAGCAGTTCTTC
TRBV18	-	-	TRBJ2-7	CSSSLERSYGQYF	TGTTCCAGCTCATTAGAGCGGTCCTACGGGCAGTACTTC
TRBV11-2	few	-	TRBJ2-2	CASSLERSELFF	TGTGCCAGCAGCTTAGAACGCAGCGAGCTGTTTTTT
TRBV15	-	TRBD1	TRBJ2-7	CATSSIWTGGYEQYF	TGTGCCACCAGCAGTATCTGGACAGGGGGCTACGAGCAGTACTTC
TRBV12-3/TRBV12-4	-	TRBD1	TRBJ2-4	CASTSYPGQGIKGYIQYF	TGTGCCAGCACGAGTTATCCGGGACAGGGGATTAAAGGGTACATTCAGTACTTC
TRBV5-1	few	-	TRBJ1-5	CASSAAGAGQPQHF	TGCGCCAGCAGCGCTGCGGGGGCAGGGCAGCCCCAGCATTTT
TRBV9	few	TRBD2	TRBJ2-3	CASTGGLAGDGDTQYF	TGTGCCAGCACAGGGGGACTAGCGGGAGATGGTGATACGCAGTATTTT
TRBV18	many	TRBD2	TRBJ2-1	CASSPGLAGVYEQFF	TGTGCCAGCTCACCGGGACTAGCGGGAGTCTATGAGCAGTTCTTC
TRBV5-5	-	TRBD2	TRBJ2-3	CASSFTIAGGPRTDTQYF	TGTGCCAGCAGCTTCACCATTGCGGGAGGGCCTCGCACAGATACGCAGTATTTT
TRBV5-6	-	-	TRBJ1-2	CASSQLYGYTF	TGTGCCAGCAGCCAACTATATGGCTACACCTTC
TRBV20-1	-	-	TRBJ2-7	CSASLRGRAHEQYF	TGCAGTGCTAGCCTTAGGGGGAGGGCCCACGAGCAGTACTTC
TRBV12-3/TRBV12-4	few	-	TRBJ2-1	CASTLGDGYNEQFF	TGTGCCAGCACTTTAGGCGACGGGTACAATGAGCAGTTCTTC
TRBV5-1	few	TRBD1	TRBJ2-5	CASSLWGQATQWETQYF	TGCGCCAGCAGCTTGTGGGGACAGGCCACCCAGTGGGAGACCCAGTACTTC
TRBV20-1	few	TRBD2	TRBJ2-1	CSAETLLAGRVDSYNEQFF	TGCAGTGCAGAGACCCTCCTAGCGGGGAGGGTCGATTCCTACAATGAGCAGTTCTTC
TRBV12-3/TRBV12-4	-	TRBD2	TRBJ2-7	CASSLSSGRAYEQYF	TGTGCCAGCAGTTTATCTAGCGGGAGGGCCTACGAGCAGTACTTC
TRBV20-1	few	-	TRBJ1-1	CSASEDRWSSEAFF	TGCAGTGCTAGCGAAGACAGGTGGTCGTCTGAAGCTTTCTTT
TRBV5-6	few	-	TRBJ1-5	CASSLVGGSGDQPQHF	TGTGCCAGCAGCTTGGTTGGAGGATCAGGGGATCAGCCCCAGCATTTT
TRBV10-3	-	-	TRBJ2-2	CAISEGDKSRVAGELFF	TGTGCCATCAGCGAGGGAGACAAAAGCAGGGTTGCCGGGGAGCTGTTTTTT